The rows below give T cell receptor beta chains drawn from one sample of a study. TCRdb ran MiXCR on the 5' RACE reads and lists one entry per CDR3 protein. The table lists around 44,000 distinct CDR3 sequences, about 20% of them singletons. The source material was Tregs sorted from blood. The receptors stem from a female donor with breast cancer. CDR3s include the opening cysteine and the closing phenylalanine or tryptophan. The order of the fields is D gene, CDR3 length, clone size, V gene, J gene, CDR3 DNA, CDR3 protein. The D gene is left open where the match is weak. A clone size is listed for some rows: how often the clone was seen (once, few, many), or a class if it is expanded.

TRBD1	14	few	TRBV12-3/TRBV12-4	TRBJ1-5	TGTGCCAGCAGCCCCGACAGGGGCAATCAGCCCCAGCATTTT	CASSPDRGNQPQHF
-	13	many	TRBV5-6	TRBJ2-7	TGTGCCAGCAGCTTTGGCCTCTCCTACGAGCAGTACTTC	CASSFGLSYEQYF
-	15	many	TRBV6-5	TRBJ1-6	TGTGCCAGCAGTTACAGTGGCAGGAGGGGATCACCCCTCCACTTT	CASSYSGRRGSPLHF
-	15	-	TRBV12-3/TRBV12-4	TRBJ2-7	TGTGCCAGCAGTGCAGCAGGGGTAGCGGGCTACGAGCAGTACTTC	CASSAAGVAGYEQYF
TRBD1	15	-	TRBV4-1	TRBJ1-2	TGCGCCAGCAGCCCACTCGACAGGGGGGATTATGGCTACACCTTC	CASSPLDRGDYGYTF
-	13	few	TRBV10-3	TRBJ2-2	TGTGCCATCACTCCTAGAGACACCGGGGAGCTGTTTTTT	CAITPRDTGELFF
-	14	-	TRBV7-9	TRBJ2-2	TGTGCCAGCAGCCCCAGGGAGAGCACCGGGGAGCTGTTTTTT	CASSPRESTGELFF
-	16	-	TRBV4-1	TRBJ2-1	TGCGCCAGCGGCCAAGAACCCGGGAGCTCCTACAATGAGCAGTTCTTC	CASGQEPGSSYNEQFF
TRBD2	15	-	TRBV12-3/TRBV12-4	TRBJ2-1	TGTGCCAGCAGTTACACCGGGACTAGCTTCAATGAGCAGTTCTTC	CASSYTGTSFNEQFF
-	17	-	TRBV6-1	TRBJ2-6	TGTGCCAGCAGTGAAGCCGGTTGGGTCAGTGGGGCCAACGTCCTGACTTTC	CASSEAGWVSGANVLTF
TRBD2	15	few	TRBV10-2	TRBJ2-1	TGCGCCAGCAGTGACTCTAGCGGGACGTACAATGAGCAGTTCTTC	CASSDSSGTYNEQFF
-	13	once	TRBV10-2	TRBJ1-6	TGCGCCAGCAGGTTGGGACCGCAGAATGCCCTCCACTTT	CASRLGPQNALHF
-	16	many	TRBV5-5	TRBJ1-6	TGTGCCAGCAGCAAACGCGGGACACCGGATAATTCACCCCTCCACTTT	CASSKRGTPDNSPLHF
TRBD2	16	-	TRBV27	TRBJ2-1	TGTGCCAGCAGTTTAAGGGCTAGCGGGAGGTACAATGAGCAGTTCTTC	CASSLRASGRYNEQFF
TRBD2	16	-	TRBV29-1	TRBJ2-1	TGCAGCGTTGGGACTAGCGGAGACTGGGCCGAAAATGAGCAGTTCTTC	CSVGTSGDWAENEQFF
TRBD2	15	many	TRBV4-1	TRBJ2-7	TGCGCCAGCAGCCTAGCTAGCGGAGTCTCCTACGAGCAGTACTTC	CASSLASGVSYEQYF
TRBD1	15	many	TRBV5-6	TRBJ2-1	TGTGCCAGCAGCTCGGCGACAGGGCCCTCCAATGAGCAGTTCTTC	CASSSATGPSNEQFF
TRBD1	13	many	TRBV5-1	TRBJ1-2	TGCGCCAGCAGTCAACAGGGGGGCGATGGCTACACCTTC	CASSQQGGDGYTF
-	13	medium-sized	TRBV9	TRBJ2-1	TGTGCCAGCAGCGTAGCTCCGGAGGGCGAGCAGTTCTTC	CASSVAPEGEQFF
-	15	many	TRBV7-9	TRBJ2-3	TGTGCCAGCAGCTTAGTAGTTGGAGACACAGATACGCAGTATTTT	CASSLVVGDTDTQYF
-	11	few	TRBV20-1	TRBJ2-1	TGCAGTGCTAGAGGTTACAATGAGCAGTTCTTC	CSARGYNEQFF
TRBD2	15	-	TRBV12-3/TRBV12-4	TRBJ2-2	TGTGCCAGCAGTCCGGCTAGCGGAGCTACCGGGGAGCTGTTTTTT	CASSPASGATGELFF
-	18	-	TRBV6-2/TRBV6-3	TRBJ1-5	TGTGCCAGCAGTCCCAACCACGGCAGAACCTATAGCAATCAGCCCCAGCATTTT	CASSPNHGRTYSNQPQHF
-	18	many	TRBV27	TRBJ2-2	TGTGCCAGCAGTTTATCGTTCGGGACGGAACAGAACACCGGGGAGCTGTTTTTT	CASSLSFGTEQNTGELFF
TRBD1	16	many	TRBV20-1	TRBJ2-7	TGCAGTGCTAGAAACAGGGGGGTAGTGTTGTCCTACGAGCAGTACTTC	CSARNRGVVLSYEQYF